This TCR beta chain is from a study of Graves' ophthalmopathy and Graves' hyperthyroidism. This clonotype was observed at least ten times. Serum thyroxine and TRAb, along with clinical symptoms, thyroid ultrasound and orbital computed tomography, were what diagnosis relied on. The authors amplified TCR beta CDR3 regions, and they did so from RNA transcripts for repertoire sequencing. RT-PCR in the first round used HTBI primers; a second-round multiplex PCR followed. One entry per CDR3 protein, called by TCRdb with MiXCR from the multiplex PCR reads. The sample shows some 160,000 distinct CDR3 sequences, about two fifths of them seen only once. This receptor was taken from a man aged 30 to 39 with Graves' ophthalmopathy. The source material was peripheral blood.

Written as DNA, the CDR3 is TGTGCCAGCAGTTTATTCAACAGGAACTATGGCTACACCTTC. Translating it yields CASSLFNRNYGYTF. The chain has TRBV28 and TRBJ1-2; the D gene is possibly TRBD1 (5 bases). The CDR3 sequence is 14 residues long. Germline CDR1 and CDR2: MDHEN and SYDVKM. V was clipped by 1 base and J by 2 bases, with 8 bases between them.